The sequence of this T cell receptor beta chain was determined in a study of cytomegalovirus exposure and HLA in healthy donors (dated by TCRdb to 2016 to 2017). For the wider study: In an earlier analysis of under 600 of the donors, 276 Gb of sequence data and 117 million unique TCR beta sequences from approximately 180 million T cells were reported. An early release that covered about 600 HLA-typed donors contained approximately 300 gigabases of sequencing data and 85 million to 100 million unique TCR sequences. Rather than drawing on any new phenotypic data, the later analysis identified candidate immune exposures from TCR beta sequences and the way those sequences occurred across donors. Five DR-DQ haplotypes were handled as single units for association and clustering because linkage in the cohort was strong. The study used immunosequencing to profile the T cell repertoires of approximately 630 subjects and linked those repertoires to cytomegalovirus serostatus. High-throughput TCR immunosequencing, statistical association of individual TCRs with disease status, and machine learning were combined to predict cytomegalovirus infection status. Every repertoire in the discovery cohort had been generated on one and the same sequencing platform. The study was designed to test whether signatures of past pathogen exposure could be identified by cataloging public T cell receptors. Across 300 to 500 genotyped donors of the cohort, an average of about 220,000 unique TCR beta nucleotide sequences per donor were sequenced, and roughly a sixth of those sequences were non-productive. Class I and class II HLA loci were covered by the typing at four-digit resolution. Of the roughly 390 genotyped donors, 65% to 90% fell in the genetic ancestry cluster associated with self-reported Caucasian donors. Besides the first cohort of more than 650 subjects, a separate validation cohort made up of around 120 different subjects was used. The number of typed donors differed by locus: about 620-630 for A, B, C, DRB1 and DQB1; about 520 for DQA1; approximately 610 for DPA1; and roughly 470 for DPB1. A later analysis re-examined previously published TCR beta repertoires from around 670 donors and added high-resolution HLA genotyping to investigate patterns of TCR occurrence. Alongside the repertoire data, information on donor age, sex, ethnicity and CMV serostatus was compiled. In a later genetic analysis, genome-wide SNP genotypes for about 65% of the roughly 670 donors were used, and that subset was treated as a discovery cohort. In an earlier analysis of more than 550 of the donors, high-throughput TCR beta sequencing was used to judge whether each TCR beta V gene segment behaved as functional or pseudogenic.

The cohort was made up of approximately 670 healthy bone marrow donors. At the time of sampling, all cohort members were nominally healthy, though unrecorded immune exposures were likely present. The donor tested CMV seropositive and was one of the 289 seropositive cohort members. Each donor provided a peripheral blood sample, and peripheral blood mononuclear cells were used for TCR beta sequencing. The Qiagen DNeasy Blood Extraction Kit was used to extract genomic DNA from the blood cell samples. Library creation used the immunoSEQ multiplex PCR assay. A mixture of 60 forward primers for TCR Vbeta segments and 13 reverse primers for TCR Jbeta segments was used in the multiplex PCR. A multiplex PCR assay on genomic DNA amplified the CDR3 region of rearranged TCR beta genes. The Illumina HiSeq System was used to sequence the amplified TCR beta libraries as 87-base-pair reads. Concerning the study's data processing: In a later analysis, about 80 million unique TCR beta chains were counted across the 500 to 700 repertoires, and around 11 million of these chains were shared by at least two donors. Raw reads were error-corrected and collapsed into unique sequences by a nearest-neighbor algorithm in which closely related sequences were merged to remove PCR and sequencing errors. CDR3 sequences were aligned to IMGT reference sequences to assign V, D and J gene segments. For a sequence to be retained, a match of at least six nucleotides was required to both a V gene segment and a J gene segment. Rearrangements were classified as productive when the CDR3 lacked stop codons and remained in frame with V and J, and all other rearrangements were classified as non-productive. CDR3 was defined according to IMGT convention as the region running from the second conserved V-encoded cysteine to the conserved J-encoded phenylalanine. The earlier analysis of some 540 of the donors excluded any sequence lacking an unambiguous match to a single V gene segment. An earlier analysis of 450 to 650 of the donors called V segments functional above 56.7% productive rearrangements and segregating when the between-donor standard deviation exceeded 5%. To diagnose cytomegalovirus status from the catalog of TCR beta chain sequences, a statistical classification framework was built. V and J gene assignment, in a later analysis, came from comparing TCR nucleotide sequences with IMGT/GENE-DB human TR gene sequences. A later analysis assigned CDR3 sequences and most-parsimonious VDJ recombination scenarios with the TCRdist pipeline. In a later analysis, each TCR beta chain was defined by its CDR3 amino acid sequence together with its V-gene family, and reads lacking a unique V-gene family were excluded. In a later analysis, several hundred highly shared, low-generation-probability nucleotide sequences were removed to address suspected cross-contamination and a sequencing artifact. In a later analysis, a clonal expansion index was calculated for each public chain from normalized within-repertoire ranks of inferred template counts. In a later analysis, generation probabilities were computed using a VDJ recombination model fitted to out-of-frame rearrangements, and the results were checked against IGoR. Hypergeometric tests were used in a later analysis to score TCR-TCR, TCR-HLA and TCR-CMV co-occurrence, with a repertoire-size bias correction applied to the TCR pairs. To estimate false discovery rates, a later analysis permuted the HLA or CMV assignments 20 times. In a later analysis, co-occurring TCRs were grouped with DBSCAN, and TCRdist sequence similarity was added when clustering was performed within HLA-allele-positive subsets. For co-occurrence clustering, repertoires with fewer than 30,000 or more than 120,000 public chains were excluded, along with roughly five repertoires with anomalous nucleotide sharing. TCRdb's version of the immuneACCESS table is confined to in-frame rearrangements and falls short of the full clone set. An unresolved V gene accounts for under half of the shortfall where checked; the remainder is of unknown origin. From that table come the V and J calls and clone size; the DNA was used to work out D and trimming. In all, the sample holds more than 110,000 clones, and 70% of those were seen once. In total, the top ten clones hold roughly 2% of the sample.

With regard to this clone: Its antigen has not been determined. Base qualities are not recorded, but no much larger clone differs from it by a single base.

General conclusions and limits of the study: The study listed 150 to 200 TCR beta chains as associated with cytomegalovirus. At a false discovery rate of 0.05, a later analysis linked about 16,000 TCR beta sequences to specific HLA alleles. Correlated functional status among segregating V segments might reflect linkage disequilibrium, but an unknown experimental factor could not be ruled out. Most TCR sequences were seen in very few donors, while some public TCRs were found in many individuals. Some IMGT-functional V segments, including TRBV6-2 and TRBV6-3, could not be distinguished by the 87-base-pair reads and were therefore excluded. A later analysis reported that several top co-occurrence clusters appeared linked to parvovirus B19, influenza, CMV and Epstein-Barr virus. In a later analysis, TCR association rates were found to vary across HLA loci, with the most associated TCRs seen for DRB1 alleles and the fewest for HLA-C alleles. Immune exposure information for the cohort was limited to CMV serostatus. The classifier was reported to diagnose cytomegalovirus status with high specificity and sensitivity in both the original and validation cohorts. In this cohort, only TCR beta chains were sequenced, and detectable features were limited by the absence of alpha or paired-chain data. Some 16 rarely observed V segments, including chromosome 9 orphons, were excluded from the earlier analysis of some 590 of the donors because counts were too low. In vitro tests confirmed that a few of the cytomegalovirus-associated TCR beta chains recognize cytomegalovirus antigens. According to a later genetic analysis, donors in an Asian-associated ancestry cluster had fewer N-insertions in productive TCRs than the approximately 650-donor mean. When HLA alleles, especially DR and DQ, strongly co-occurred, TCR associations were difficult to assign to individual alleles. According to the authors, the approach could potentially be generalized to other disease states and immunological phenotypes. A further reported finding was that TCR beta sequences accurately predicted the HLA-A and HLA-B alleles for most subjects in the first cohort. A later analysis found that most CMV-associated TCR beta chains appeared HLA-restricted, with HLA associations seemingly driven largely by CMV exposure. The presence/absence analyses assumed that sequencing depth was roughly uniform across donors, and that assumption may not be true. Compared with equally common non-associated chains, HLA-associated TCR beta chains in a later analysis were more clonally expanded and had lower generation probabilities. In an earlier analysis of 587 of the donors, most TCR beta V segments appeared in productive rearrangements about 87% or about 30% of the time, broadly matching IMGT annotations. Because some donors lacked HLA typing at each locus, the association tests relied only on the typed subset. The sequencing pipeline was judged likely to have produced a cluster of highly shared sequence variants as a technical artifact. V-gene and J-gene trimming of TCR beta chains was associated with a missense DCLRE1C variant in a later genetic analysis, and the association was replicated in an independent cohort.

The CDR3 goes from the cysteine to the phenylalanine over 13 residues. The only DNA kept is the CDR3, 39 bases in frame from the first base. At the junction V is shortened by 10 bases and J by 2 bases, with 14 bases in between. CDR1 and CDR2, looked up from the germline V gene, are MNHEY and SVGAGI. The sequence links TRBV6-5 to TRBJ1-1, with the D gene call left open. Sequencing used PBMCs. This receptor was identified in a woman aged 60 to 75 in good health and CMV-seropositive. The sequenced DNA is TGTGCCACCGCCCCGGGTCATAACACTGAAGCTTTCTTT. This translates into CATAPGHNTEAFF.